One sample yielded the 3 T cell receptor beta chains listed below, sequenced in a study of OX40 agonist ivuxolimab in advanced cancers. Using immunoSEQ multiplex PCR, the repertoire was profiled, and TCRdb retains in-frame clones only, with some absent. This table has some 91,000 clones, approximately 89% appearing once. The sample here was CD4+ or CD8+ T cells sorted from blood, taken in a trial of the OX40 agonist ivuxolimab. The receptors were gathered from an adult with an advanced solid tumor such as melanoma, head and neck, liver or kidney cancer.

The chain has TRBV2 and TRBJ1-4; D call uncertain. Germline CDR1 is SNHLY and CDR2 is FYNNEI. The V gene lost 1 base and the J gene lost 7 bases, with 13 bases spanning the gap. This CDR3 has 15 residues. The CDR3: CASSEEVGLGEKLFF. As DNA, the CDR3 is TGTGCCAGCAGTGAAGAGGTCGGCCTGGGTGAAAAACTGTTTTTT.

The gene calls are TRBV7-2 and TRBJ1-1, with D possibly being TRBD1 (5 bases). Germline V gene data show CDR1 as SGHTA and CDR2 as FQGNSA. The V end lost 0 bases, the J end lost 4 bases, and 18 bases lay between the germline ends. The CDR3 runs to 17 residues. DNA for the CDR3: TGTGCCAGCAGCTTAGCAGCTGGGACCCATTATGGCACTGAAGCTTTCTTT. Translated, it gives CASSLAAGTHYGTEAFF.

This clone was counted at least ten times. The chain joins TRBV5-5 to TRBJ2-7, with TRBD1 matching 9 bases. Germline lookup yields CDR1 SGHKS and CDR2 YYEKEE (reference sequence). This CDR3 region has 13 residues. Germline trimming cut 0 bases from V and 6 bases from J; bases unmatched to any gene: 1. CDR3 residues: CASSLADRGEQYF. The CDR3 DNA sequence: TGTGCCAGCAGCTTGGCGGACAGGGGCGAGCAGTACTTC.